The entry below gives a single TCR beta chain sequence along with its context. Its antigen is still unknown. This specimen belongs to a study of T cell responses to AZD1222 COVID-19 vaccine. Study-level information: Pooled together were second doses at about 4 or about 12 weeks. Study-wide results and limits: The CD4 TCRs associated with vaccination extended across spike and predominated at 160-218 and 743-854. Repertoire samples came only from after the peak T cell response. Close to half of spike-specific TCRs reportedly recognize unmutated variant regions.

Data came from immunoSEQ multiplex PCR; TCRdb stores just in-frame clones and leaves some out. The sample yields approximately 190,000 clones, around 90% seen once. Material: peripheral blood, obtained on day 0 of AZD1222 vaccination. This sequence was found in an adult in good health.

CDR3 DNA sequence: TGTGCCAGCAGCGAAACCCAACAGGGAACTAATGAAAAACTGTTTTTT. Translation gives CASSETQQGTNEKLFF. The genes are TRBV2 and TRBJ1-4; perhaps TRBD1 as D (6 bases). The V gene lost 6 bases and the J gene lost 1 base, with 15 bases spanning the gap. Germline CDR1 SNHLY, CDR2 FYNNEI. CDR3 length: 16 amino acids.